A single sample gave rise to the 21 T cell receptor beta chains below, sequenced in a study of blood T cell repertoires in COVID-19. Assay used: immunoSEQ multiplex PCR; TCRdb lists only in-frame clones, some missing. Of about 150,000 clones in the sample, about 85% were seen once. The sample consisted of peripheral blood. Every receptor here comes from a man aged 60 to 69 with COVID-19, enrolled during active disease.

This chain uses TRBV6-5 with TRBJ2-1; the match to TRBD1 covers 9 bases. The CDR3 sequence is 14 residues long. The junction had 7 bases not matched to a gene; V was cut back by 5 bases and J by 8 bases. The germline V gene has CDR1 MNHEY and CDR2 SVGAGI. The CDR3 nucleotides read TGTGCCAGCAGTACCGGGACAGGGCGGGATGAGCAGTTCTTC. Its translation: CASSTGTGRDEQFF.

V and J are TRBV5-5 and TRBJ2-2; D might be TRBD1 (5 bases). The V end was cut by 1 base, the J end by 0 bases, with 7 bases between. This CDR3 spans 15 amino acids. From germline, CDR1 is SGHKS and CDR2 YYEKEE (reference sequence). The CDR3 DNA reads TGTGCCAGCAGCTTGTCGACAGCGAACACCGGGGAGCTGTTTTTT. It encodes CASSLSTANTGELFF.

CDR3: CASSVETGATETQYF. DNA for the CDR3: TGTGCCAGCAGCGTAGAAACAGGGGCCACAGAGACCCAGTACTTC. The chain uses TRBV9 and TRBJ2-5; TRBD1 agrees at 7 bases. This CDR3 is 15 amino acids long. Germline V lookup: CDR1 SGDLS, CDR2 YYNGEE. V gave up 0 bases and J gave up 4 bases; unmatched junction bases: 6.

The rearrangement joins TRBV7-3 to TRBJ2-5; D ambiguous. The CDR3 runs 13 residues. In germline, CDR1 is SGHTA, CDR2 FQGTGA. The V gene lost 6 bases and the J gene lost 4 bases, with 12 bases spanning the gap. The CDR3 nucleotides are TGTGCCAGCAGACCAACCAGAGGAGAGACCCAGTACTTC. As protein: CASRPTRGETQYF.

The rearrangement joins TRBV6-5 to TRBJ1-2; D is uncertain. This CDR3 has 13 amino acids. V was shortened by 6 bases and J by 8 bases, with 16 bases between the two germline ends. In germline, CDR1 is MNHEY, CDR2 SVGAGI. CDR3: CASRLSGGGGYTF. CDR3 coding DNA: TGTGCCAGCAGGCTTTCGGGAGGTGGCGGCTACACCTTC.

The chain joins TRBV7-2 to TRBJ1-2; possible D gene TRBD1, 6 bases. This CDR3 is built from 11 residues. Germline assignment: CDR1 SGHTA and CDR2 FQGNSA. The germline V and J ends were trimmed by 10 bases and 9 bases, with 15 bases remaining between them. CDR3 coding DNA: TGTGCCAAGGGGGAGGGTAGTAGCTACACCTTC. Its protein is CAKGEGSSYTF.

The chain has TRBV12-3 or TRBV12-4 and TRBJ1-4; D remains unclear. This CDR3 is built from 13 residues. V lost 7 bases, J lost 11 bases, and 17 bases lay in between. CDR3 DNA: TGTGCCAGCACCGGGCTGTTTGGAGGGAAACTGTTTTTT. Translating gives CASTGLFGGKLFF.

The rearrangement links TRBV13 to TRBJ1-2; D unresolved. Trimming pared 3 bases from V and 8 bases from J, leaving 10 bases between. Germline V gene lookup returns CDR1 PRHDT and CDR2 FYEKMQ (reference sequence). There are 12 residues in the CDR3. In nucleotides, the CDR3 is TGTGCCAGCAGCTTCGGTGCGGAGGGCTACACCTTC. This translates into CASSFGAEGYTF.

This rearrangement joins TRBV7-9 to TRBJ2-5; 12 bases map to TRBD2. Germline V gene data show CDR1 as SEHNR and CDR2 as FQNEAQ (reference sequence). V dropped 6 bases and J dropped 0; count of bases not matched to a gene: 5. The CDR3 spans 16 residues. This chain's CDR3 is CASRPRLAGDQETQYF. In DNA, the CDR3 is TGTGCCAGCAGACCCAGACTAGCGGGGGACCAAGAGACCCAGTACTTC.

This rearrangement joins TRBV19 to TRBJ2-2, with TRBD1 identical over 7 bases. J gave up 4 bases and V 8 bases, and 10 bases lay outside the gene matches. Germline values: CDR1 LNHDA, CDR2 SQIVND (reference sequence). The CDR3 length is 15 residues. The CDR3 nucleotides read TGTGCCAGTCGTCGCGACAGGGTCGGCACCGGGGAGCTGTTTTTT. This encodes CASRRDRVGTGELFF.

The chain uses TRBV6-5 and TRBJ1-1, with 8 bases matching TRBD1. Trimming cost V 6 bases and J 4 bases; bases outside gene matches: 4. This CDR3 has 13 amino acids. Germline CDR1 is MNHEY and CDR2 is SVGAGI. The CDR3 loop reads CASRKQGGTEAFF. For the CDR3, the DNA is TGTGCCAGCAGGAAACAGGGGGGCACTGAAGCTTTCTTT.

The chain couples TRBV27 to TRBJ2-6, with TRBD1 matching over 8 bases. The CDR3 length is 16 residues. V shed 2 bases, J shed 4 bases, and the junction held 4 bases outside the gene matches. The germline V gene has CDR1 MNHEY and CDR2 SMNVEV (reference sequence). CDR3 region: CASSLQGAAGANVLTF. The CDR3 region has the DNA TGTGCCAGCAGTTTACAGGGGGCGGCGGGGGCCAACGTCCTGACTTTC.

Only one count was recorded for this clone. The chain recombines TRBV5-1 with TRBJ1-6; TRBD1 aligns across 8 bases. The ends lost 4 bases at V and 6 bases at J; junction bases unmatched: 3. The CDR3 has 14 amino acids. Germline CDR1 reads SGHRS; CDR2 reads YFSETQ. This CDR3 reads CASSGGQVNSPLHF. DNA of the CDR3: TGCGCCAGCAGCGGGGGACAGGTTAATTCACCCCTCCACTTT.

J is TRBJ1-1 and V is TRBV6-5; possibly TRBD1 for D (6 bases). Germline V gene lookup returns CDR1 MNHEY and CDR2 SVGAGI. This CDR3 comprises 13 residues. The V end was cut by 7 bases, the J end by 1 base, with 10 bases between. CDR3 region: CASNRQENTEAFF. In nucleotides, the CDR3 is TGTGCCAGCAATAGACAGGAGAACACTGAAGCTTTCTTT.

The chain couples TRBV16 to TRBJ1-5; 7 nucleotides agree with TRBD1. Looked up from germline, CDR1 is KGHSY and CDR2 is FQNENV. The CDR3 sequence is 14 residues long. The junction had 3 bases not matched to a gene; V was cut back by 3 bases and J by 4 bases. CDR3 residues: CASSHLQGNQPQHF. As DNA, the CDR3 is TGTGCCAGCAGCCACCTACAGGGGAATCAGCCCCAGCATTTT.

The V call is TRBV18, the J call TRBJ1-1, with a possible D match to TRBD1 (5 bases). V was clipped by 2 bases and J by 5 bases, with 12 bases between them. Germline values: CDR1 KGHSH, CDR2 LQKENI. The CDR3 runs to 14 residues. Here the CDR3 reads CASSPAQQETEAFF. In DNA form, the CDR3 reads TGTGCCAGCTCACCAGCACAACAGGAAACTGAAGCTTTCTTT.

This chain connects TRBV19 to TRBJ1-6; 8 bases match TRBD1. The germline V gene has CDR1 LNHDA and CDR2 SQIVND (reference sequence). The length of the CDR3 is 13 residues. V lost 6 bases, J lost 9 bases, and 4 bases stayed unmatched. CDR3 DNA sequence: TGTGCCAGTAGCCCCGGACAGGGTTCACCCCTCCACTTT. This translates into CASSPGQGSPLHF.

The chain links TRBV6-2 or TRBV6-3 to TRBJ2-6, with D unclear. This CDR3 comprises 16 residues. The ends were cut back, 6 bases at V and 4 bases at J, with 16 bases in the middle. In germline, CDR1 is MNHEY, CDR2 SVGEGT. This CDR3 reads CASSLLRGAGANVLTF. The CDR3 DNA reads TGTGCCAGCAGCCTCCTTCGAGGTGCGGGGGCCAACGTCCTGACTTTC.

V gene TRBV9 combines with J gene TRBJ1-1; the D is unclear. Germline CDR1 and CDR2: SGDLS and YYNGEE. This CDR3 is 15 amino acids long. V was cut by 0 bases and J by 1 base, with 10 bases left in between. The CDR3, as DNA: TGTGCCAGCAGCGTAGTTGTCGGAGAGAACACTGAAGCTTTCTTT. Translating gives CASSVVVGENTEAFF.

This clone showed up just once. The V call is TRBV11-3, the J call TRBJ2-2; TRBD2 agrees at 9 bases. Germline V gene sequence: CDR1 SGHNT, CDR2 YENEEA. This CDR3 spans 16 amino acids. Trimming cost V 0 bases and J 9 bases; bases outside gene matches: 8. The CDR3 is CASSLDAGSGSRELFF. Written as DNA, the CDR3 is TGTGCCAGCAGCTTAGATGCGGGTAGCGGGAGTAGGGAGCTGTTTTTT.

This chain connects TRBV6-1 to TRBJ1-1, with D maybe TRBD1 (6 bases). The CDR3 is made up of 15 amino acids. The germline V gene encodes CDR1 MNHNS and CDR2 SASEGT. V was pared by 3 bases and J by 4 bases, with 15 bases between. The CDR3 DNA reads TGTGCCAGCAGTGAGCTACAGGGTGTTGGCACTGAAGCTTTCTTT. Amino acid sequence: CASSELQGVGTEAFF.